Presented here are 5 T cell receptor beta chains from one specimen sequenced in a study of regulatory T cells in long-lasting Graves disease. Libraries of TCR beta came from iRepertoire HTBI primers plus Arm-PCR of CDR3 regions. Using its own MiXCR run on the multiplex PCR reads, TCRdb lists one record per CDR3 protein. The repertoire holds approximately 540,000 distinct CDR3 sequences, with 12% as singletons. Time point noted: newly diagnosed GD, antithyroid drugs for less than 3 months. PBMCs provided the RNA from which the TCR library was made. These data were also filed under a second study, of T cells in Graves' hyperthyroidism and ophthalmopathy.

Sequenced here: peripheral blood mononuclear cells (PBMCs), sampled at new diagnosis, from a patient treated with antithyroid drugs. The receptors were sampled from a woman aged 25 to 39 with Graves disease.

The chain uses TRBV20-1 and TRBJ1-1; 9 bases agree with TRBD1. Germline loops: CDR1 DFQATT, CDR2 SNEGSKA (reference sequence). Trimming at V came to 6 bases and at J to 3 bases, leaving 5 bases not matched to a gene. This CDR3 comprises 13 residues. The CDR3 loop is CSARRTGDTEAFF. The CDR3 DNA reads TGCAGTGCCCGGAGGACAGGGGACACTGAAGCTTTCTTT.

This clonotype has more than one count but fewer than ten. The chain combines TRBV12-3 or TRBV12-4 with TRBJ2-1; possibly TRBD1 for D (5 bases). CDR3 size: 14 residues. V lost 3 bases to trimming and J lost 4 bases, with 10 bases between them. The CDR3 sequence: CASSFFDRYNEQFF. Here the CDR3 DNA reads TGTGCCAGCAGTTTTTTCGACAGATACAATGAGCAGTTCTTC.

As to this clonotype: As the CDR3 is not closed by the conserved phenylalanine or tryptophan, this likely results from a read error. The chain recombines TRBV2 with TRBJ2-1, with D unresolved. Germline values: CDR1 SNHLY, CDR2 FYNNEI. The V end lost 7 bases, the J end lost 0 bases, and 13 bases lay between the germline ends. This CDR3 contains 15 residues. In DNA, the CDR3 is TGTGCCAGCACCTGGACCTCAAGCTCCTACAATGAGCAGTTCCTC. Its translation: CASTWTSSSYNEQFL.

This clonotype occurred many times. CDR3 bases: TGTGCCTGGAGTGTCGGGACTAGCGGGAGGGGGGATGAGCAGTTCTTC. The encoded protein is CAWSVGTSGRGDEQFF. This rearrangement joins TRBV30 to TRBJ2-1; 16 bases are shared with TRBD2. Germline values: CDR1 GTSNPN, CDR2 SVGIG (reference sequence). There are 16 residues in the CDR3. Trimming cost V 0 bases and J 8 bases; bases outside gene matches: 4.

The rearrangement joins TRBV19 to TRBJ2-1, with 8 positions matching TRBD2. This CDR3 has 16 amino acids. V was pared by 6 bases and J by 8 bases, with 15 bases of the junction left unmatched. Per the germline V gene, CDR1 is LNHDA and CDR2 is SQIVND (reference sequence). CDR3 nucleotide sequence: TGTGCCAGTAGCCCAAACCCAAGCGGGAGCATCCATGAGCAGTTCTTC. Encoded protein: CASSPNPSGSIHEQFF.